This TCR beta chain was captured in a study of patients and donors after allogeneic stem cell transplantation. TCRdb fed the RT-PCR reads into MiXCR, producing one record per CDR3 protein. The sample contains about a million distinct CDR3 sequences, roughly 18% of which appear only once. The CDR3 totals 14 residues. The germline CDR1 and CDR2 sequences are SGHVS and FNYEAQ. V lost 4 bases and J 1 base, leaving 7 bases between the germline ends. The receptor was derived from a human donor who was either an allogeneic HSCT recipient or a stem cell or donor lymphocyte infusion donor (not recorded which). It is not recorded whose cells these are; they may come from a transplant donor. What was sequenced was blood, either unsorted or a sorted T cell fraction (not recorded which). V and J are TRBV7-6 and TRBJ2-2, with a possible D match to TRBD2 (5 bases). Written as DNA, the CDR3 is TGTGCCAGCAGCTCCACTAGGAACACCGGGGAGCTGTTTTTT. It is translated as CASSSTRNTGELFF.